The 28 T cell receptor beta chains presented below share a single source sample, sequenced in a study of OX40 agonist ivuxolimab in advanced cancers. The data were produced by immunoSEQ multiplex PCR, yet TCRdb's version contains in-frame clones alone and is incomplete. The top ten hold 2.5% to 3.5% of the sample, which has some 70,000 clones, around 88% seen once. Sequenced here: CD4+ or CD8+ T cells sorted from blood, sampled in a trial of the OX40 agonist ivuxolimab. The receptor source for this set is an adult with an advanced solid tumor such as melanoma, head and neck, liver or kidney cancer.

This rearrangement joins TRBV7-8 to TRBJ1-5; a weak D match, TRBD1 (5 bases). Germline V lookup: CDR1 SGHVS, CDR2 FQNEAQ. V was cut by 1 base and J by 1 base, with 8 bases left in between. The CDR3 contains 15 residues. The CDR3 DNA is TGTGCCAGCAGCTTAGTGGGACTGAGCAATCAGCCCCAGCATTTT. Amino acid sequence: CASSLVGLSNQPQHF.

This chain uses TRBV10-3 with TRBJ1-1, with TRBD1 as a possible D gene (5 bases). The CDR3 contains 15 residues. Trimming removed 3 bases from V and 1 base from J, with 12 bases in between. Germline CDR1 reads ENHRY; CDR2 reads SYGVKD. For the CDR3, the DNA is TGTGCCATCAGTGATGGGGCAGGCCCGAACACTGAAGCTTTCTTT. Protein sequence: CAISDGAGPNTEAFF.

This chain connects TRBV19 to TRBJ1-2; tentatively, D is TRBD1 (5 bases). The CDR3 has 16 amino acids. CDR1 and CDR2 (germline): LNHDA, SQIVND (reference sequence). V dropped 5 bases and J dropped 12 bases, with 28 bases sitting between them. The CDR3 reads CASSPSGRGGHQRDTF. Written as DNA, the CDR3 is TGTGCCAGTAGTCCCTCAGGGAGGGGAGGGCACCAGCGGGACACCTTC.

This clone appeared a few times. The CDR3 DNA reads TGTGCCAGCCGGACAGGGGCCTACGAGCAGTACTTC. Translating it yields CASRTGAYEQYF. The V and J genes are TRBV28 and TRBJ2-7; TRBD1 matches at 9 bases. The trim removed 8 bases at V and 2 bases at J, leaving 1 base unmatched. The CDR3 extends over 12 amino acids. CDR1 is MDHEN, CDR2 SYDVKM, per germline.

This rearrangement joins TRBV5-6 to TRBJ2-7, with D perhaps matching TRBD2 (7 bases). Germline loops: CDR1 SGHDT, CDR2 YYEEEE. The CDR3 has 14 amino acids. The ends were cut back, 1 base at V and 2 bases at J, with 10 bases in the middle. CDR3 bases: TGTGCCAGCAGCTTGAGGGGGGGCACCTACGAGCAGTACTTC. This sequence encodes CASSLRGGTYEQYF.

The table lists this clone with a few counts. The rearrangement uses TRBV5-1 and TRBJ2-3; TRBD2 matches 11 bases. The CDR3 has 16 amino acids. After removal of 4 bases from V and 3 bases from J, the junction contained 7 bases not matched to a gene. Germline V gene lookup returns CDR1 SGHRS and CDR2 YFSETQ. The CDR3 region has the DNA TGCGCCAGCAGCACTGGGGCTAGCGGGGGGACAGATACGCAGTATTTT. Protein product: CASSTGASGGTDTQYF.

This clone was detected only once. V and J are TRBV11-2 and TRBJ2-7; the match to TRBD1 covers 7 bases. J gave up 0 bases and V 1 base, and 3 bases lay outside the gene matches. This CDR3 is built from 15 residues. Germline CDR1 is SGHAT and CDR2 is FQNNGV. The CDR3 here is CASSLVWDSSYEQYF. The CDR3 DNA follows: TGTGCCAGCAGCTTAGTGTGGGACAGCTCCTACGAGCAGTACTTC.

The V gene is TRBV7-9, the J gene TRBJ2-7; maybe TRBD1 (6 bases). Germline V gene data show CDR1 as SEHNR and CDR2 as FQNEAQ (reference sequence). This CDR3 is built from 15 residues. The V end lost 1 base, the J end lost 2 bases, and 12 bases lay between the germline ends. The CDR3, as DNA: TGTGCCAGCAGCTTAGGACAGGTTGTAACCTACGAGCAGTACTTC. Its translation: CASSLGQVVTYEQYF. Combining the CDR3 with reference TRBV7-9 and TRBJ2-7 gives the whole variable domain DTGVSQNPRHKITKRGQNVTFRCDPISEHNRLYWYRQTLGQGPEFLTYFQNEAQLEKSRLLSDRFSAERPKGSFSTLEIQRTEQGDSAMYLCASSLGQVVTYEQYFGPGTRLTVT.

The DNA of the CDR3 is TGTGCCAGCAGCTTGCGTTCCAACAATGAGCAGTTCTTC. This translates into CASSLRSNNEQFF. The rearrangement links TRBV5-4 to TRBJ2-1; D unclear. CDR3 length equals 13 residues. Germline-derived CDR1 and CDR2 are SGHNT and YYREEE (reference sequence). V lost 1 base to trimming and J lost 5 bases, with 7 bases between them.

The chain couples TRBV6-5 to TRBJ2-1; D ambiguous. Germline V gives CDR1 MNHEY, CDR2 SVGAGI. V was shortened by 6 bases and J by 2 bases, with 8 bases between the two germline ends. The CDR3 contains 13 residues. CDR3 nucleotides: TGTGCCAGCAGGTTCTCCGCCTACAATGAGCAGTTCTTC. Translation gives CASRFSAYNEQFF.

This chain joins TRBV6-1 and TRBJ1-1, with D maybe TRBD1 (6 bases). The CDR3 has 14 amino acids. Germline values: CDR1 MNHNS, CDR2 SASEGT. Between the trimmed V and J ends, which lost 3 bases and 0 bases, there was a span of 8 bases. The CDR3 DNA sequence: TGTGCCAGCAGTGATCAGGGGCTGAACACTGAAGCTTTCTTT. Its protein product is CASSDQGLNTEAFF.

The V gene is TRBV6-1, the J gene TRBJ1-1; D uncertain. CDR1 and CDR2 (germline): MNHNS, SASEGT. This CDR3 contains 14 residues. V lost 6 bases and J 2 bases, leaving 13 bases between the germline ends. CDR3 in DNA: TGTGCCAGCAGGATAGCAGTCCCAAACACTGAAGCTTTCTTT. Its protein is CASRIAVPNTEAFF.

The chain couples TRBV11-2 to TRBJ1-5, with D possibly TRBD1 on 6 matching bases. The CDR3 runs 14 residues. Germline values: CDR1 SGHAT, CDR2 FQNNGV. V was trimmed by 5 bases and J by 6 bases, leaving 14 bases between them. The CDR3 region is CASSPTGYGQPQHF. The CDR3 DNA is TGTGCCAGCAGCCCCACAGGGTATGGTCAGCCCCAGCATTTT.

This chain joins TRBV28 and TRBJ1-2, with 11 bases matching TRBD1. V shed 3 bases and J 0 bases; nucleotides not matched to a gene: 3. The CDR3 totals 16 residues. From germline, CDR1 is MDHEN and CDR2 SYDVKM. The CDR3 DNA follows: TGTGCCAGCAGTTTTAAGGGACAGGGGGCTAACTATGGCTACACCTTC. Translated, it gives CASSFKGQGANYGYTF.

This clone was counted once. The genes are TRBV7-8 and TRBJ1-2, with 11 positions matching TRBD1. CDR3 length equals 18 residues. CDR1 is SGHVS, CDR2 FQNEAQ, per germline. V was pared by 5 bases and J by 3 bases, with 14 bases of the junction left unmatched. CDR3 in amino acids: CASSPLPGTGGVDYGYTF. The CDR3 bases are TGTGCCAGCAGCCCCCTCCCCGGGACAGGGGGTGTTGACTATGGCTACACCTTC. The complete variable domain, with remaining parts taken from reference TRBV7-8 and TRBJ1-2, reads GAGVSQSPRYKVAKRGQDVALRCDPISGHVSLFWYQQALGQGPEFLTYFQNEAQLDKSGLPSDRFFAERPEGSVSTLKIQRTQQEDSAVYLCASSPLPGTGGVDYGYTFGSGTRLTVV.

This chain connects TRBV27 to TRBJ2-1; 13 bases map to TRBD2. The V gene end was trimmed by 4 bases and the J gene end by 7 bases; junction bases not matched to a gene: 7. CDR3 size: 16 residues. In germline, CDR1 is MNHEY, CDR2 SMNVEV (reference sequence). CDR3 bases: TGTGCCAGCAGTTACACTAGCGGGAGGGCCGGGAATGAGCAGTTCTTC. Its translation: CASSYTSGRAGNEQFF.

This clone was counted only a few times. The chain is built from TRBV7-9 and TRBJ2-3, with TRBD2 identical over 8 bases. CDR1 and CDR2 from the germline V gene are SEHNR and FQNEAQ (reference sequence). J lost 2 bases, V lost 5 bases, and 12 bases had no gene match. CDR3 length equals 17 residues. The CDR3 DNA reads as TGTGCCAGCAGCCACCGGACTAGCTTAACACTCACAGATACGCAGTATTTT. It translates to CASSHRTSLTLTDTQYF.

This chain joins TRBV6-6 and TRBJ1-1; possibly TRBD1 for D (6 bases). The CDR3 has 15 residues. Trimming cost V 8 bases and J 3 bases, with 19 bases left between them. Germline loops: CDR1 MNHNY, CDR2 SVGAGI (reference sequence). CDR3 sequence reads: CASSKGEGGDTEAFF. CDR3 DNA: TGTGCCAGCTCAAAAGGGGAGGGGGGCGACACTGAAGCTTTCTTT.

The gene calls are TRBV6-1 and TRBJ2-5; D not certain. The V gene's germline CDR1 is MNHNS and CDR2 SASEGT. Trimming left V 8 bases short and J 3 bases short, with 7 bases between. CDR3 size: 11 residues. CDR3 DNA: TGTGCCAGCTCACCAAAAGAGACCCAGTACTTC. This codes for CASSPKETQYF.

There are a few counts of this clone. This specimen includes other DNA sequences encoding the same CDR3. The CDR3 spells CASSLDLRTEAFF. CDR3 sequence (DNA): TGTGCCAGCAGCTTAGATCTGAGGACTGAAGCTTTCTTT. V usage is TRBV11-2 and J usage is TRBJ1-1; D not certain. The CDR3 sequence is 13 residues long. CDR1 is SGHAT and CDR2 is FQNNGV in the germline V gene. Trimming removed 0 bases at V and 5 bases at J, with 7 bases between.

This chain connects TRBV5-1 to TRBJ2-4; unclear D gene. This CDR3 region has 15 residues. Germline V gene lookup returns CDR1 SGHRS and CDR2 YFSETQ. With 0 bases removed from V and 1 base from J, the gap between germline ends came to 8 bases. The CDR3 region is CASSLEGGAKNIQYF. CDR3 in DNA: TGCGCCAGCAGCTTGGAAGGCGGCGCCAAAAACATTCAGTACTTC.

This rearrangement joins TRBV5-1 to TRBJ2-7; weak D call: TRBD1 (6 bases). Germline values: CDR1 SGHRS, CDR2 YFSETQ. V was pared by 2 bases and J by 5 bases, with 17 bases between. The CDR3 is 15 amino acids. For the CDR3, the DNA is TGCGCCAGCAGCTTCGGGGATGACAGGCCCAACGAGCAGTACTTC. It translates to CASSFGDDRPNEQYF.

The chain recombines TRBV6-5 with TRBJ2-1, with 9 bases fitting TRBD2. CDR1 and CDR2 (germline): MNHEY, SVGAGI. The CDR3 totals 14 residues. The V and J ends lost 5 bases and 5 bases, in that order; junction bases with no gene match: 4. This CDR3 reads CASSEGLANNEQFF. The CDR3, as DNA: TGTGCCAGCAGTGAGGGACTAGCAAACAATGAGCAGTTCTTC.

V usage is TRBV4-1 and J usage is TRBJ2-7, with 12 bases that match TRBD1. The CDR3 contains 17 residues. Germline CDR1 and CDR2: MGHRA and YSYEKL. The V segment lost 1 base and the J segment 2 bases; nucleotides outside the gene matches: 6. CDR3 nucleotides: TGCGCCAGCAGCCAAGTCGCCGGGACAGGGGGCCCCTACGAGCAGTACTTC. Its protein product is CASSQVAGTGGPYEQYF.

This chain joins TRBV5-4 and TRBJ1-1; no firm D call. Trimming took off 1 base at V and 0 bases at J, with 7 bases between the two ends. Germline V lookup: CDR1 SGHNT, CDR2 YYREEE (reference sequence). CDR3 length: 14 amino acids. The CDR3 nucleotides are TGTGCCAGCAGCTTGAGCCAGTTGAACACTGAAGCTTTCTTT. Translation gives CASSLSQLNTEAFF. Full variable domain (rest looked up from reference TRBV5-4 and TRBJ1-1): ETGVTQSPTHLIKTRGQQVTLRCSSQSGHNTVSWYQQALGQGPQFIFQYYREEENGRGNFPPRFSGLQFPNYSSELNVNALELDDSALYLCASSLSQLNTEAFFGQGTRLTVV.

This chain uses TRBV11-2 with TRBJ1-1; D may be TRBD1 (6 bases). The CDR3 loop spans 14 amino acids. Germline assignment: CDR1 SGHAT and CDR2 FQNNGV. Trimming left V 5 bases short and J 5 bases short, with 15 bases between. The CDR3 nucleotides are TGTGCCAGCAGCCTCACGGGGGGGCGAACTGAAGCTTTCTTT. Its protein product is CASSLTGGRTEAFF.

V usage is TRBV6-5 and J usage is TRBJ2-7; D is ambiguous. V was trimmed by 5 bases and J by 2 bases, leaving 10 bases between them. In germline, CDR1 is MNHEY, CDR2 SVGAGI. The CDR3 has 13 residues. The CDR3 reads CASSPGRPYEQYF. The CDR3 DNA sequence: TGTGCCAGCAGTCCTGGACGGCCCTACGAGCAGTACTTC.

This clone showed up just once. The rearrangement uses TRBV6-1 and TRBJ2-7; D is perhaps TRBD2 (7 bases). The germline V and J ends were trimmed by 2 bases and 1 base, with 15 bases remaining between them. CDR1 is MNHNS, CDR2 SASEGT, per germline. The CDR3 length is 16 residues. CDR3 DNA sequence: TGTGCCAGCAGTGAATGGGGGGGGGCCTCATCCTACGAGCAGTACTTC. Its translation is CASSEWGGASSYEQYF.